This entry lists 31 T cell receptor beta chains sequenced from one sample in a study of shared clonotypes between healthy human individuals. Clones were sequenced by immunoSEQ multiplex PCR, and TCRdb holds only the in-frame ones, with some missing. The sample includes hundreds of thousands of clones, around four fifths of them seen just once. Sequenced material: memory CD4+ T cells sorted from blood. The subset is: CD45RA-negative fraction. These receptors were obtained from a woman aged 25 to 39 in good health.

V gene TRBV5-8 combines with J gene TRBJ2-5; D is ambiguous. The germline V gene has CDR1 SGHTS and CDR2 YDEGEE. The CDR3 loop spans 14 amino acids. V lost 3 bases, J lost 3 bases, and 12 bases lay in between. This CDR3 is CASSSWIREETQYF. CDR3 nucleotide sequence: TGTGCCAGCAGCTCTTGGATCCGGGAAGAGACCCAGTACTTC.

V gene TRBV5-6 combines with J gene TRBJ2-1, with D maybe TRBD2 (5 bases). The CDR3 sequence is 15 residues long. Looked up from germline, CDR1 is SGHDT and CDR2 is YYEEEE. Trimming removed 1 base at V and 5 bases at J, with 13 bases between. CDR3: CASSLISSSNNEQFF. DNA for the CDR3: TGTGCCAGCAGCTTGATCTCTAGCTCTAACAATGAGCAGTTCTTC.

This clone was seen only a few times. The chain is built from TRBV4-2 and TRBJ1-4, with TRBD1 matching 10 bases. Losses at the gene ends were 5 bases for V and 6 bases for J; bases not matched to a gene: 3. CDR3 size: 14 residues. Germline CDR1 LGHNA, CDR2 YNFKEQ. CDR3 residues: CASSYGQGDEKLFF. The CDR3 coding sequence is TGTGCCAGCAGCTATGGACAGGGGGATGAAAAACTGTTTTTT.

As to this clone: A read error is possible here, since a much larger clone lies one base away. This sample includes further DNA sequences coding for the same CDR3. The rearrangement uses TRBV18 and TRBJ1-1; D not resolved. The CDR3 is made up of 12 amino acids. V was clipped by 3 bases and J by 3 bases, with 5 bases between them. Germline lookup yields CDR1 KGHSH and CDR2 LQKENI. CDR3 protein: CASSPGDTEAFF. In DNA, the CDR3 is TGTGCCAGCTCACCCGGAGACACTGAAGCTTTCTTT. The full variable domain, rest sourced from reference TRBV18 and TRBJ1-1, is NAGVMQNPRHLVRRRGQEARLRCSPMKGHSHVYWYRQLPEEGLKFMVYLQKENIIDESGMPKERFSAEFPKEGPSILRIQQVVRGDSAAYFCASSPGDTEAFFGQGTRLTVV.

The J gene is TRBJ2-5, the V gene TRBV25-1; D perhaps matches TRBD2 (6 bases). V was shortened by 4 bases and J by 4 bases, with 13 bases between the two germline ends. Germline values: CDR1 MGHDK, CDR2 SYGVNS. This CDR3 is built from 14 residues. The CDR3 nucleotides are TGTGCCAGCAGTGGGATAGGGCGGGGAGAGACCCAGTACTTC. Its protein product is CASSGIGRGETQYF.

The chain has TRBV27 and TRBJ2-7; D may be TRBD1 (5 bases). Trimming shortened V by 5 bases and J by 6 bases, and 14 bases separated the two germline ends. The CDR3 consists of 13 residues. CDR1 and CDR2 (germline): MNHEY, SMNVEV (reference sequence). The DNA of the CDR3 is TGTGCCAGCAGTGTCCGTCCAGGGCGCGAGCAGTACTTC. It translates to CASSVRPGREQYF.

This chain links TRBV5-6 with TRBJ1-2; 7 bases are a match to TRBD1. With 0 bases clipped from V and 3 bases from J, the junction kept 5 bases outside the gene matches. The CDR3 sequence is 15 residues long. Germline V gene sequence: CDR1 SGHDT, CDR2 YYEEEE. As DNA, the CDR3 is TGTGCCAGCAGCTTGGTCCTGGGGACAGACTATGGCTACACCTTC. This codes for CASSLVLGTDYGYTF.

Regarding this clone: At the DNA level, this CDR3 is encoded by other sequences in the same sample as well. This chain connects TRBV30 to TRBJ1-3; D is ambiguous. The CDR3 loop spans 13 amino acids. Germline CDR1 reads GTSNPN; CDR2 reads SVGIG (reference sequence). V was cut by 0 bases and J by 1 base, with 4 bases left in between. CDR3 DNA sequence: TGTGCCTGGAGTGTTATATCTGGAAACACCATATATTTT. Translating gives CAWSVISGNTIYF. Looking up the rest from reference TRBV30 and TRBJ1-3 gives the full variable domain: SQTIHQWPATLVQPVGSPLSLECTVEGTSNPNLYWYRQAAGRGLQLLFYSVGIGQISSEVPQNLSASRPQDRQFILSSKKLLLSDSGFYLCAWSVISGNTIYFGEGSWLTVV.

In the case of this clone: Other DNA sequences in this specimen translate into the identical CDR3. This sequence joins TRBV4-1 and TRBJ2-7, with D perhaps TRBD1 (7 bases). V shed 0 bases and J shed 0 bases, with 12 bases lying between them. The germline gives CDR1 MGHRA, CDR2 YSYEKL. This CDR3 is 16 amino acids long. DNA of the CDR3: TGCGCCAGCAGCCAAGAGCGACAGGGAGGCTCCTACGAGCAGTACTTC. Protein sequence: CASSQERQGGSYEQYF.

V and J are TRBV10-2 and TRBJ2-1; D gene ambiguous. Germline V CDR1 and CDR2: WSHSY, SAAADI. The CDR3 has 13 amino acids. V was shortened by 4 bases and J by 4 bases, with 8 bases between the two germline ends. Here the CDR3 reads CASSALAYNEQFF. The CDR3 DNA follows: TGCGCCAGCAGTGCCCTGGCATACAATGAGCAGTTCTTC.

The rearrangement links TRBV2 to TRBJ1-2; 7 nucleotides line up with TRBD1. The CDR3 runs 13 residues. V dropped 3 bases and J dropped 6; count of bases not matched to a gene: 4. CDR1 and CDR2 from the germline V gene are SNHLY and FYNNEI. CDR3: CASSETGSNGYTF. DNA for the CDR3: TGTGCCAGCAGTGAGACAGGGTCTAATGGCTACACCTTC.

The V gene is TRBV11-2, the J gene TRBJ1-5; 9 bases map to TRBD1. CDR3 length: 15 amino acids. Trimming at V came to 5 bases and at J to 5 bases, leaving 7 bases not matched to a gene. Germline CDR1 is SGHAT and CDR2 is FQNNGV. The DNA for the CDR3 is TGTGCCAGCAGCCCCGGGACAGGGACCCATCAGCCCCAGCATTTT. Protein sequence: CASSPGTGTHQPQHF.

This clone was observed a few times. V usage is TRBV4-1 and J usage is TRBJ2-7; weak D call: TRBD1 (6 bases). CDR1 MGHRA and CDR2 YSYEKL come from the germline V gene. This CDR3 is 14 amino acids long. Between the trimmed V and J ends, which lost 3 bases and 3 bases, there was a span of 12 bases. The CDR3 nucleotides are TGCGCCAGCAGCCACCCAGGGGCCCTCTACGAGCAGTACTTC. Translated, it gives CASSHPGALYEQYF.

This clone has just one count. The chain couples TRBV29-1 to TRBJ2-2; D might be TRBD1 (6 bases). Between the trimmed V and J ends, which lost 7 bases and 6 bases, there was a span of 9 bases. Per germline, CDR1 SQVTM and CDR2 ANQGSEA. This CDR3 is built from 11 residues. CDR3 DNA sequence: TGCAGCGCCAGGGGCGCCGGGGAGCTGTTTTTT. Translation: CSARGAGELFF.

The chain joins TRBV6-1 to TRBJ2-1, with 7 bases identical to TRBD2. CDR1 is MNHNS and CDR2 is SASEGT in the germline V gene. V was clipped by 1 base and J by 8 bases; unmatched bases: 8. This CDR3 comprises 15 residues. The CDR3 loop reads CASSEGGGSFDEQFF. The CDR3 DNA sequence: TGTGCCAGCAGTGAAGGGGGCGGGAGTTTCGATGAGCAGTTCTTC.

This CDR3 reads CSVGGRAEETQYF. The CDR3 nucleotides read TGCAGCGTTGGCGGGAGGGCCGAGGAGACCCAGTACTTC. J is TRBJ2-5 and V is TRBV29-1; 9 bases align to TRBD2. CDR1 SQVTM and CDR2 ANQGSEA come from the germline V gene. CDR3 length equals 13 residues. V dropped 4 bases and J dropped 5; count of bases not matched to a gene: 5.

This clone was recorded many times. This chain uses TRBV18 with TRBJ1-4; D ambiguous. The CDR3 is 16 amino acids. The germline CDR1 and CDR2 sequences are KGHSH and LQKENI. The ends were cut back, 1 base at V and 2 bases at J, with 11 bases in the middle. CDR3 DNA sequence: TGTGCCAGCTCACCACAACTCACGGCGACTAATGAAAAACTGTTTTTT. Encoded protein: CASSPQLTATNEKLFF.

The chain uses TRBV7-9 and TRBJ1-4, with TRBD1 matching 8 bases. This CDR3 is 15 amino acids long. Germline trimming cut 1 base from V and 6 bases from J; bases unmatched to any gene: 4. Germline assignment: CDR1 SEHNR and CDR2 FQNEAQ (reference sequence). The DNA for the CDR3 is TGTGCCAGCAGCTTAGTGGGCAGGGGGCATGAAAAACTGTTTTTT. This codes for CASSLVGRGHEKLFF.

This rearrangement joins TRBV5-5 to TRBJ1-5; 7 nucleotides match TRBD1. Trimming removed 0 bases from V and 6 bases from J; junction bases left unmatched: 6. CDR1 SGHKS and CDR2 YYEKEE come from the germline V gene (reference sequence). The CDR3 is 15 residues long. Here the CDR3 DNA reads TGTGCCAGCAGCTTGGGCGCCAGGGGGGTTCAGCCCCAGCATTTT. This gives the protein CASSLGARGVQPQHF.

The chain joins TRBV28 to TRBJ2-7; weak D call: TRBD1 (6 bases). Trimming removed 6 bases from V and 3 bases from J, with 12 bases in between. The V gene's germline CDR1 is MDHEN and CDR2 SYDVKM. This CDR3 is built from 13 residues. CDR3 sequence (DNA): TGTGCCAGCAGGGGACACGCGAACTACGAGCAGTACTTC. Amino acids: CASRGHANYEQYF.

This clone has a single count. The chain recombines TRBV30 with TRBJ1-1, with no clear D. Germline CDR1 is GTSNPN and CDR2 is SVGIG (reference sequence). V lost 2 bases and J 3 bases, leaving 10 bases between the germline ends. The CDR3 contains 13 residues. CDR3 sequence reads: CAWSWSEYTEAFF. For the CDR3, the DNA is TGTGCCTGGAGTTGGTCGGAGTACACTGAAGCTTTCTTT.

The chain combines TRBV19 with TRBJ1-4; D unresolved. The CDR3 is 16 amino acids. V lost 4 bases, J lost 4 bases, and 16 bases lay in between. Germline V lookup: CDR1 LNHDA, CDR2 SQIVND (reference sequence). CDR3 sequence reads: CASSTSRGSYNEKLFF. The CDR3, as DNA: TGTGCCAGTAGTACTTCGCGAGGCAGTTATAATGAAAAACTGTTTTTT.

This chain links TRBV28 with TRBJ1-1, with TRBD1 identical over 10 bases. Trimming removed 1 base from V and 1 base from J; junction bases left unmatched: 9. CDR3 length: 18 residues. Germline-derived CDR1 and CDR2 are MDHEN and SYDVKM. CDR3 loop: CASSLSGWGQGRNTEAFF. CDR3 bases: TGTGCCAGCAGTTTATCGGGGTGGGGACAGGGGAGGAACACTGAAGCTTTCTTT.

V and J are TRBV5-1 and TRBJ2-4, with D possibly being TRBD2 (6 bases). This CDR3 contains 13 residues. V was clipped by 2 bases and J by 5 bases, with 8 bases between them. The germline CDR1 and CDR2 sequences are SGHRS and YFSETQ. The CDR3: CASSFGGENIQYF. CDR3 DNA: TGCGCCAGCAGCTTCGGCGGGGAAAACATTCAGTACTTC.

The chain recombines TRBV20-1 with TRBJ2-5; D not resolved. CDR3 length: 11 residues. The germline gives CDR1 DFQATT, CDR2 SNEGSKA (reference sequence). Deletions cut 5 bases from V and 2 bases from J, with 6 bases between. CDR3 sequence (DNA): TGCAGTGCTTACCAGCAAGAGACCCAGTACTTC. It yields the protein CSAYQQETQYF.

J is TRBJ1-2 and V is TRBV5-6; no definite D call. The CDR3 is made up of 12 amino acids. The V end was cut by 0 bases, the J end by 8 bases, with 8 bases between. Germline lookup yields CDR1 SGHDT and CDR2 YYEEEE. CDR3 protein: CASSLVMGGYTF. The CDR3 nucleotides are TGTGCCAGCAGCTTGGTAATGGGCGGCTACACCTTC. Full variable domain (missing parts from reference TRBV5-6 and TRBJ1-2): DAGVTQSPTHLIKTRGQQVTLRCSPKSGHDTVSWYQQALGQGPQFIFQYYEEEERQRGNFPDRFSGHQFPNYSSELNVNALLLGDSALYLCASSLVMGGYTFGSGTRLTVV.

J is TRBJ2-7 and V is TRBV19, with 11 bases aligning to TRBD2. V dropped 4 bases and J dropped 3; count of bases not matched to a gene: 2. The CDR3 totals 14 residues. The germline V gene has CDR1 LNHDA and CDR2 SQIVND (reference sequence). The CDR3 region has the DNA TGTGCCAGTAGTAAACTAGCGGGAGTCTACGAGCAGTACTTC. Translated: CASSKLAGVYEQYF.

This clone was picked up one time. The V and J genes are TRBV7-9 and TRBJ2-1; TRBD2 matches at 7 bases. J gave up 5 bases and V 4 bases, and 5 bases lay outside the gene matches. This CDR3 is 14 amino acids long. Germline assignment: CDR1 SEHNR and CDR2 FQNEAQ (reference sequence). The CDR3 DNA reads TGTGCCAGCAGCTCGTGGGAGGGGAACAATGAGCAGTTCTTC. Protein sequence: CASSSWEGNNEQFF.

This sequence joins TRBV11-2 and TRBJ2-3; possibly TRBD2 for D (5 bases). V lost 1 base and J 10 bases, leaving 12 bases between the germline ends. The germline V gene encodes CDR1 SGHAT and CDR2 FQNNGV. The CDR3 has 13 residues. CDR3 sequence reads: CASSLGGDGAQYF. The CDR3 nucleotides are TGTGCCAGCAGCTTAGGGGGTGACGGGGCGCAGTATTTT.

There are a few counts of this clone. The CDR3 protein is CASSLPRGKEAFF. The DNA of the CDR3 is TGTGCCAGCAGTCTCCCCAGGGGGAAGGAAGCTTTCTTT. J is TRBJ1-1 and V is TRBV28; 7 bases fit TRBD1. The germline V gene has CDR1 MDHEN and CDR2 SYDVKM. J was trimmed by 8 bases and V by 5 bases; bases with no gene match: 8. This CDR3 has 13 amino acids.

The rearrangement uses TRBV19 and TRBJ2-7; D is tentatively TRBD1 or TRBD2 (5 bases each). V dropped 8 bases and J dropped 2 bases, with 19 bases sitting between them. The CDR3 extends over 15 amino acids. From germline, CDR1 is LNHDA and CDR2 SQIVND (reference sequence). In nucleotides, the CDR3 is TGTGCCAGTGGGCCGGGACGTACTATAACCTACGAGCAGTACTTC. This encodes CASGPGRTITYEQYF.